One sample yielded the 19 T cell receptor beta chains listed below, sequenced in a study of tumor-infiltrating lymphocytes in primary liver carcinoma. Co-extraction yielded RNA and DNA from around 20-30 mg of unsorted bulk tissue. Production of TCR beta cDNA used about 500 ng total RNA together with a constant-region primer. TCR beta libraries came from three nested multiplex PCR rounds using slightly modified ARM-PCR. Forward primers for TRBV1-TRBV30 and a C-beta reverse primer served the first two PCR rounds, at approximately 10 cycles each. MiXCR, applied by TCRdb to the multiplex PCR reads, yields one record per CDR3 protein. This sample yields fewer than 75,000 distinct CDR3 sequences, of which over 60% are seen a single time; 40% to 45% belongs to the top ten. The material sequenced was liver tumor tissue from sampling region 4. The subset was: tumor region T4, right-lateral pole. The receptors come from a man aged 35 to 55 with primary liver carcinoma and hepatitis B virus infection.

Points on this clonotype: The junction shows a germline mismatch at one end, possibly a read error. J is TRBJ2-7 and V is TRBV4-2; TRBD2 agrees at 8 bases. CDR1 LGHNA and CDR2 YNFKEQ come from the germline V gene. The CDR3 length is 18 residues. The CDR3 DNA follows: TGTGTCAGCACTGGAAAACCGGGACTACCGGGAGGGCCACACGAGCAGTGCTTC. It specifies CVSTGKPGLPGGPHEQCF.

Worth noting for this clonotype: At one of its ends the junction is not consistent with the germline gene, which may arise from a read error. The CDR3: CASSQDPVYEQYF. In DNA, the CDR3 is TGCGCTAGCAGCCAAGATCCGGTATACGAGCAGTACTTC. J is TRBJ2-7 and V is TRBV4-1; D unclear. The CDR3 is made up of 13 amino acids. From germline, CDR1 is MGHRA and CDR2 YSYEKL.

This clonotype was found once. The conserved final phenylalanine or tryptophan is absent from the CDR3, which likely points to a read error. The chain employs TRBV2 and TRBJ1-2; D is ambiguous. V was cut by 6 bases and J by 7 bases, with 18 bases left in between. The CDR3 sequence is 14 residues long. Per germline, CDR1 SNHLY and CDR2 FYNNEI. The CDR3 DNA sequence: TGTGCCAGCAGGAGACTGGTACTGGGGTTTGGCTACACCATT. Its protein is CASRRLVLGFGYTI.

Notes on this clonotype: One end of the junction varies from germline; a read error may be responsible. The CDR3 loop reads CASRKGEVNQAQHF. DNA for the CDR3: TGTGCCAGCAGAAAAGGGGAAGTCAATCAGGCCCAACATTTC. The V gene is TRBV28, the J gene TRBJ1-5, with TRBD1 as a possible D gene (5 bases). The CDR3 consists of 14 residues. CDR1 and CDR2 (germline): MDHEN, SYDVKM. The full variable domain, its missing parts supplied by reference TRBV28 and TRBJ1-5, is DVKVTQSSRYLVKRTGEKVFLECVQDMDHENMFWYRQDPGLGLRLIYFSYDVKMKEKGDIPEGYSVSREKKERFSLILESASTNQTSMYLCASRKGEVNQAQHFGDGTRLSIL.

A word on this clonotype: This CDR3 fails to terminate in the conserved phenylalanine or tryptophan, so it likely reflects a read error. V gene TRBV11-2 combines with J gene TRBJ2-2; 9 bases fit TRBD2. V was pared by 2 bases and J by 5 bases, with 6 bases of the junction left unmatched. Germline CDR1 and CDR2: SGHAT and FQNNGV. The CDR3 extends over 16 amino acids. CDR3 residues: CASSLMALAGTGELFS. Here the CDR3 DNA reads TGTGCCAGCAGCTTAATGGCGCTAGCGGGAACCGGGGAGCTGTTTTCT.

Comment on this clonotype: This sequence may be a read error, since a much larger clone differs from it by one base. For the CDR3, the DNA is TGCAGTGCTAGTGCCAGGGTCCAAGAGACCCAGTACTTC. Protein product: CSASARVQETQYF. V and J are TRBV20-1 and TRBJ2-5; D perhaps matches TRBD1 (5 bases). This CDR3 is built from 13 residues. The V end lost 3 bases, the J end lost 1 base, and 9 bases lay between the germline ends. Germline CDR1 and CDR2: DFQATT and SNEGSKA (reference sequence).

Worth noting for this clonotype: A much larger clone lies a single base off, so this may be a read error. CDR3 protein: CVSSQGGLNTEAFF. The CDR3 DNA follows: TGTGTCAGCAGTCAAGGCGGGTTGAACACTGAAGCTTTCTTT. The rearrangement uses TRBV4-2 and TRBJ1-1; no reliable D call. CDR3 length equals 14 residues. Germline CDR1 LGHNA, CDR2 YNFKEQ.

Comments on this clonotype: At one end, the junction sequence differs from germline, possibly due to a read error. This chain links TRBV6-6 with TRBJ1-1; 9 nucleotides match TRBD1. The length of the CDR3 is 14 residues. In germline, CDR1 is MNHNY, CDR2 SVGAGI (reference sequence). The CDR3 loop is CASSPGQGNTETFF. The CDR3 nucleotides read TGTGCCAGCAGTCCGGGACAGGGTAACACTGAAACTTTCTTT.

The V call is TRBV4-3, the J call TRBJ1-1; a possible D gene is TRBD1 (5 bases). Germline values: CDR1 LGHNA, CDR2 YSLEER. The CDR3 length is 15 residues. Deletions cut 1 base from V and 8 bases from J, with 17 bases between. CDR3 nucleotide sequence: TGCGCCAGCAGCCAAGGGGCCAGGGAAAACATCGAAGCTTTCTTT. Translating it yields CASSQGARENIEAFF.

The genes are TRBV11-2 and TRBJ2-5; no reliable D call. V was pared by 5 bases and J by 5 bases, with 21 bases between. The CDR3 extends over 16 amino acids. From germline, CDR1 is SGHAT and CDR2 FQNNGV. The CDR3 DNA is TGTGCCAGCAGCCAAACTCTTGGTGGGTGGAAGGAGACCCAGTACTTC. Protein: CASSQTLGGWKETQYF.

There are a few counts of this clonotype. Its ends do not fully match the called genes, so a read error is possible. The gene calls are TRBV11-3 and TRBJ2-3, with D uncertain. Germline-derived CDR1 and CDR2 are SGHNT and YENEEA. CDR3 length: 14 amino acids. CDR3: CVSNLRRNTDTQYF. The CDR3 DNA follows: TGTGTCAGCAACTTACGGAGAAACACAGATACGCAGTATTTT. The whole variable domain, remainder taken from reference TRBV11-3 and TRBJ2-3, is EAGVVQSPRYKIIEKKQPVAFWCNPISGHNTLYWYLQNLGQGPELLIRYENEEAVDDSQLPKDRFSAERLKGVDSTLKIQPAELGDSAVYLCVSNLRRNTDTQYFGPGTRLTVL.

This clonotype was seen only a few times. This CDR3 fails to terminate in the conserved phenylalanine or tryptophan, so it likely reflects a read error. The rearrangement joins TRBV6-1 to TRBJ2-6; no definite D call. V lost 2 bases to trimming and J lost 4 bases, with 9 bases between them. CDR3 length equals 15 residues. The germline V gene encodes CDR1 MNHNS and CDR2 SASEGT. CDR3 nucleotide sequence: TGTGCCAGCAGTGAATTCTCCCAAGGGGCCAACGTCCTGACTTCC. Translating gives CASSEFSQGANVLTS.

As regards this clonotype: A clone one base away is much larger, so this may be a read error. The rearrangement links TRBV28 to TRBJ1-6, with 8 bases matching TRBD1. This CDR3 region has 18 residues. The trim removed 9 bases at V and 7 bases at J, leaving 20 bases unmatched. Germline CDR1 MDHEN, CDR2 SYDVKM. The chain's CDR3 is CASQPGAGGEMENSPLHF. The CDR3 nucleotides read TGTGCCAGTCAACCCGGGGCAGGGGGCGAGATGGAGAATTCACCCCTCCACTTT.

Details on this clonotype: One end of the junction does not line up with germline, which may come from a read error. In nucleotides, the CDR3 is TGTGCTAGCAGCTTGCGACCGAACACTGAAGCTTCCTTT. Encoded protein: CASSLRPNTEASF. The chain is built from TRBV11-2 and TRBJ1-1; no clear D. The CDR3 totals 13 residues. Germline V gene lookup returns CDR1 SGHAT and CDR2 FQNNGV.

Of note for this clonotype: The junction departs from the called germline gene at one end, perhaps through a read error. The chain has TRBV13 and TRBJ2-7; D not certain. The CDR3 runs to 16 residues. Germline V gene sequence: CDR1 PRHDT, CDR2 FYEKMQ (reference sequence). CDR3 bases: TGTGCCAGCTCCTCCCAGAGACCCGAAGGCACCTACAAGCAGTACTTC. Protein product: CASSSQRPEGTYKQYF.

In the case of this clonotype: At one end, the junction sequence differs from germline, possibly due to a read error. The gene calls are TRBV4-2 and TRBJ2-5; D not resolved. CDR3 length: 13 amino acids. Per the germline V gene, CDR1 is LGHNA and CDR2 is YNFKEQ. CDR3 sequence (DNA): TGTGCCGGCAGTCAAGAACCAACAGAGACTCAGTACTTC. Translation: CAGSQEPTETQYF.

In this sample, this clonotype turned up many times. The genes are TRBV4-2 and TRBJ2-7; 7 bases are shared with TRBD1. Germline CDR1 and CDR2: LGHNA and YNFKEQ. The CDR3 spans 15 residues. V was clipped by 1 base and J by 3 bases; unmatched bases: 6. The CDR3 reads CASSQVGQGDYEQYF. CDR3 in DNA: TGTGCCAGCAGCCAAGTAGGGCAGGGGGACTACGAGCAGTACTTC.

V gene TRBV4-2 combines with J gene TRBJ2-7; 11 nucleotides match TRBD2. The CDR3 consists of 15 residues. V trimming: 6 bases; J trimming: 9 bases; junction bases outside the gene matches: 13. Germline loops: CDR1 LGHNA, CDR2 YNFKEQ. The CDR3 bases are TGTGCCAGCAGTCACGGGACTAGCGGAGCCGGCGTGCAGTACTTC. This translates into CASSHGTSGAGVQYF.

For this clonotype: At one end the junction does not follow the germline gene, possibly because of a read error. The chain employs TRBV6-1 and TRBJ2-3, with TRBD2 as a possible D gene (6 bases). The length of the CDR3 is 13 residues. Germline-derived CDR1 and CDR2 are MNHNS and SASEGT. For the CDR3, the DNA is TGTGTCAGCAGCAGCCCTATAGCGGAGTGGGGATATTTT. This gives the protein CVSSSPIAEWGYF.